This entry concerns a single TCR beta chain. The data were obtained in a study of blood T cell repertoires in COVID-19. Germline values: CDR1 SNHLY, CDR2 FYNNEI. This CDR3 is built from 15 residues. Trimming cost V 3 bases and J 10 bases; bases outside gene matches: 8. Original methodology: Quantification of nucleated cells was approximated via reference gene primer amplification. TCRdb's copy holds only in-frame clones and misses some; the assay was immunoSEQ multiplex PCR. The V and J calls and the clone size are those of that table, but D and trimming were determined from the DNA. The table lists around 340,000 clones, 70% to 90% of them singletons.

The clonotype comes from a woman between 35 and 50 years old with acute COVID-19. The chain joins TRBV2 to TRBJ1-6, with 8 bases identical to TRBD1. Sequenced: PBMCs or T cells enriched from blood (not recorded which). This CDR3 is CASSDPQGGVSPLHF. CDR3 sequence (DNA): TGTGCCAGCAGTGACCCACAGGGGGGGGTATCACCCCTCCACTTT.